The 17 T cell receptor beta chains given below trace back to one sample, sequenced in a study of response to subunit inactivated influenza vaccine. Via MiXCR, TCRdb re-called the RT-PCR reads, giving one row per CDR3 protein. The sample carries more than 450,000 distinct CDR3 sequences, 11% recorded once. These same records also appear under a second study, on T cells expressing NK-cell markers. That study reports: The authors generated TCR beta cDNA through 5'RACE template switching with UMIs.

Sequencing was performed on PBMCs from blood, taken on the day of vaccination. Receptor source: a man in his forties or fifties who received an inactivated influenza vaccine.

Of note for this clonotype: With a much larger clone just one base away, this may be a read error. V is TRBV11-1 and J is TRBJ2-1; TRBD2 matches 12 bases. The CDR3 is 16 amino acids. The germline gives CDR1 SGHAT, CDR2 FQDESV (reference sequence). The CDR3 here is CASSPPSGRAYKEQFF. The CDR3, as DNA: TGTGCCAGCAGTCCACCTAGCGGGAGGGCCTACAAGGAGCAGTTCTTC.

In its sample, this clonotype was seen many times. The V call is TRBV27, the J call TRBJ2-5; 7 nucleotides agree with TRBD1. Germline assignment: CDR1 MNHEY and CDR2 SMNVEV (reference sequence). With 2 bases clipped from V and 5 bases from J, the junction kept 2 bases outside the gene matches. This CDR3 has 13 amino acids. The CDR3 bases are TGTGCCAGCAGTTTAGTCAGGGGGGAGACCCAGTACTTC. Amino acid sequence: CASSLVRGETQYF.

This clonotype was recorded a few times. This chain uses TRBV10-3 with TRBJ2-3; 14 bases are shared with TRBD2. This CDR3 is 15 amino acids long. Trimming at V came to 10 bases and at J to 6 bases, leaving 9 bases not matched to a gene. CDR1 ENHRY and CDR2 SYGVKD come from the germline V gene. Written as DNA, the CDR3 is TGTGCCACCACCGGACTAGCGGGAGGTCCGGATACGCAGTATTTT. Protein: CATTGLAGGPDTQYF.

This clonotype was seen only a few times. The V gene is TRBV29-1, the J gene TRBJ2-2; D remains ambiguous. This CDR3 region has 11 residues. The V gene lost 7 bases and the J gene lost 7 bases, with 10 bases spanning the gap. Germline V gives CDR1 SQVTM, CDR2 ANQGSEA. CDR3 sequence: CSGRMGGELFF. The CDR3 region has the DNA TGCAGCGGGAGAATGGGCGGGGAGCTGTTTTTT.

The chain uses TRBV4-2 and TRBJ2-2; possible D gene TRBD1, 6 bases. The CDR3 is 19 residues long. Trimming stripped 4 bases from V and 7 bases from J, with 28 bases between. The germline gives CDR1 LGHNA, CDR2 YNFKEQ. This chain's CDR3 is CASSPSAPLSTGSVGELFF. The CDR3 DNA is TGTGCCAGCAGCCCTTCCGCCCCCCTTTCGACAGGCTCGGTCGGGGAGCTGTTTTTT.

This clonotype was detected a few times. The chain combines TRBV29-1 with TRBJ2-3; 9 nucleotides match TRBD2. Germline V gives CDR1 SQVTM, CDR2 ANQGSEA. The length of the CDR3 is 15 residues. V lost 6 bases to trimming and J lost 0 bases; unmatched junction nucleotides: 7. CDR3 sequence (DNA): TGCAGCGTCCGAAGCGGGGGGTCTAGCACAGATACGCAGTATTTT. Amino acid sequence: CSVRSGGSSTDTQYF.

This clonotype was detected a few times. This sequence joins TRBV7-9 and TRBJ1-4; 7 nucleotides line up with TRBD1. The CDR3 extends over 15 amino acids. Trimming at V came to 5 bases and at J to 0 bases, leaving 3 bases not matched to a gene. Per germline, CDR1 SEHNR and CDR2 FQNEAQ (reference sequence). The CDR3 DNA sequence: TGTGCCAGCAGCCGCGGGACAGCAACTAATGAAAAACTGTTTTTT. The encoded protein is CASSRGTATNEKLFF. Full variable domain (rest looked up from reference TRBV7-9 and TRBJ1-4): DTGVSQNPRHKITKRGQNVTFRCDPISEHNRLYWYRQTLGQGPEFLTYFQNEAQLEKSRLLSDRFSAERPKGSFSTLEIQRTEQGDSAMYLCASSRGTATNEKLFFGSGTQLSVL.

This clonotype has a count of ten or more. V is TRBV15 and J is TRBJ1-2, with 9 bases aligning to TRBD1. Germline CDR1 is LNHNV and CDR2 is YYDKDF (reference sequence). V lost 3 bases, J lost 4 bases, and 6 bases stayed unmatched. The CDR3 extends over 15 amino acids. The CDR3 DNA sequence: TGTGCCACCAGCAGTGGGACAGGGAGACTCTATGGCTACACCTTC. It encodes CATSSGTGRLYGYTF.

This chain connects TRBV12-3 or TRBV12-4 to TRBJ1-2; TRBD1 aligns across 7 bases. There are 13 residues in the CDR3. V trimming: 6 bases; J trimming: 8 bases; junction bases outside the gene matches: 9. CDR3 amino acids: CASSLRQGSGYTF. CDR3 DNA: TGTGCCAGCAGCCTAAGACAGGGCTCGGGCTACACCTTC.

The table lists this clonotype with a few counts. The chain joins TRBV6-2 or TRBV6-3 to TRBJ2-5, with TRBD1 as a possible D gene (6 bases). This CDR3 spans 15 amino acids. From germline, CDR1 is MNHEY and CDR2 SVGEGT. The V end was cut by 0 bases, the J end by 0 bases, with 8 bases between. CDR3 sequence: CASSYSGAYQETQYF. The CDR3 coding sequence is TGTGCCAGCAGTTACTCGGGGGCGTACCAAGAGACCCAGTACTTC.

The chain employs TRBV7-6 and TRBJ1-6; no definite D call. The germline CDR1 and CDR2 sequences are SGHVS and FNYEAQ. V gave up 5 bases and J gave up 5 bases, with 16 bases separating them. The CDR3 covers 16 residues. In nucleotides, the CDR3 is TGTGCCAGCAGCATAGAGTCCAGGTCTAATAATTCACCCCTCCACTTT. Translation gives CASSIESRSNNSPLHF.

This clonotype occurred many times. This chain links TRBV20-1 with TRBJ1-1; TRBD1 is a possible D gene (6 bases). The ends were cut back, 2 bases at V and 0 bases at J, with 10 bases in the middle. The CDR3 totals 14 residues. The germline CDR1 and CDR2 sequences are DFQATT and SNEGSKA (reference sequence). The DNA for the CDR3 is TGCAGTGCTAGAAAGCAGGGGCTGAACACTGAAGCTTTCTTT. Amino acid sequence: CSARKQGLNTEAFF.

This clonotype has a handful of counts. For the CDR3, the DNA is TGTGCCAGCAGCCATTTCGGCTCTGGAAACACCATATATTTT. This codes for CASSHFGSGNTIYF. The V call is TRBV3-1, the J call TRBJ1-3; D is undetermined. The V gene's germline CDR1 is LGHDT and CDR2 YNNKEL (reference sequence). This CDR3 is 14 amino acids long. The V and J ends lost 3 bases and 0 bases respectively, with 6 bases between them.

In this sample, this clonotype turned up a few times. The chain is built from TRBV4-2 and TRBJ2-5, with unresolved D. The CDR3 runs 14 residues. Trimming removed 0 bases at V and 7 bases at J, with 12 bases between. In germline, CDR1 is LGHNA, CDR2 YNFKEQ. CDR3 in DNA: TGTGCCAGCAGCCAAGATCTATCGTCCGGGACCCAGTACTTC. It yields the protein CASSQDLSSGTQYF.

The V call is TRBV6-2 or TRBV6-3, the J call TRBJ1-1; D possibly corresponds to TRBD1 (5 bases). CDR3 size: 13 residues. V was trimmed by 8 bases and J by 4 bases, leaving 14 bases between them. Germline CDR1 reads MNHEY; CDR2 reads SVGEGT. The CDR3 loop is CASRRAGTTEAFF. The CDR3 region has the DNA TGTGCCAGCCGAAGGGCAGGGACCACTGAAGCTTTCTTT.

At least ten counts were recorded for this clonotype. The chain links TRBV5-1 to TRBJ2-7; 7 nucleotides align to TRBD1. Germline loops: CDR1 SGHRS, CDR2 YFSETQ. The J segment lost 5 bases and the V segment lost 0 bases, leaving 5 bases of the junction unmatched. This CDR3 has 14 residues. Here the CDR3 reads CASSLGQGSDEQYF. CDR3 sequence (DNA): TGCGCCAGCAGCTTGGGACAGGGAAGTGACGAGCAGTACTTC.

This clonotype showed up many times. The rearrangement uses TRBV12-3 or TRBV12-4 and TRBJ1-1; TRBD1 aligns across 8 bases. V was clipped by 2 bases and J by 4 bases; unmatched bases: 6. The CDR3 covers 15 residues. The DNA of the CDR3 is TGTGCCAGCAGTTTATTAGCAGGGGGCTTCACTGAAGCTTTCTTT. Amino acids: CASSLLAGGFTEAFF.